The rows below give T cell receptor beta chains drawn from one sample of a study of T-cell memory formation after mild COVID-19. From the 5' RACE reads, TCRdb called clonotypes with MiXCR, one entry per CDR3 protein. The sample lists approximately 300,000 distinct CDR3 sequences; approximately 20% were seen once. Input material: PBMCs or a T cell subset sorted from them (not recorded which). The source of these receptors is a man younger than 35 who had mild COVID-19 (a few samples of this study predate the infection). Cell type and time point are not known. CDR3s include the opening cysteine and the closing phenylalanine or tryptophan. Each record gives: V gene, clone size, D gene, J gene, CDR3 protein, CDR3 DNA. A D gene is named only where the DNA matches it firmly. Clone size, where shown, is once, few, many, or a class for clones that have expanded.

V: TRBV4-2; size: -; D: -; J: TRBJ2-6; CDR3: CASSPRAGANVLTF; DNA: TGTGCCAGCAGCCCCCGGGCTGGGGCCAACGTCCTGACTTTC
V: TRBV6-4; size: few; D: -; J: TRBJ2-1; CDR3: CASSAGYEQFF; DNA: TGTGCCAGCAGTGCCGGCTATGAGCAGTTCTTC
V: TRBV12-3/TRBV12-4; size: few; D: -; J: TRBJ1-5; CDR3: CASSFFHQPQHF; DNA: TGTGCCAGCAGTTTTTTCCATCAGCCCCAGCATTTT
V: TRBV20-1; size: many; D: TRBD2; J: TRBJ2-5; CDR3: CSARDGGEGETQYF; DNA: TGCAGTGCTAGAGATGGGGGGGAGGGGGAGACCCAGTACTTC
V: TRBV11-2; size: -; D: TRBD1; J: TRBJ2-3; CDR3: CASSSPGTGGTDTQYF; DNA: TGTGCCAGCAGCAGTCCCGGGACAGGGGGCACAGATACGCAGTATTTT
V: TRBV7-6; size: few; D: -; J: TRBJ1-2; CDR3: CASSAPWSSYAF; DNA: TGTGCCAGCAGCGCCCCCTGGTCGTCCTACGCCTTC
V: TRBV2; size: -; D: TRBD2; J: TRBJ2-5; CDR3: CASREGLAGVVLWETQYF; DNA: TGTGCCAGCAGGGAAGGACTAGCGGGGGTTGTTTTATGGGAGACCCAGTACTTC
V: TRBV24-1; size: -; D: -; J: TRBJ1-3; CDR3: CATSDPRTTGNTIYF; DNA: TGTGCCACCAGTGATCCCAGGACCACCGGAAACACCATATATTTT
V: TRBV20-1; size: many; D: -; J: TRBJ2-5; CDR3: CSAFHRAEETQYF; DNA: TGCAGTGCTTTCCACAGGGCTGAAGAGACCCAGTACTTC
V: TRBV7-9; size: -; D: TRBD1; J: TRBJ1-2; CDR3: CASSLGQGGYGYTF; DNA: TGTGCCAGCAGCTTGGGACAGGGGGGCTATGGCTACACCTTC
V: TRBV12-3/TRBV12-4; size: -; D: TRBD2; J: TRBJ2-3; CDR3: CASSPWTSGVTDTQYF; DNA: TGTGCCAGCAGCCCCTGGACTAGCGGGGTCACAGATACGCAGTATTTT
V: TRBV12-3/TRBV12-4; size: -; D: -; J: TRBJ1-5; CDR3: CASNLGGNQPQHF; DNA: TGTGCCAGCAACTTAGGGGGAAATCAGCCCCAGCATTTT
V: TRBV7-2; size: -; D: -; J: TRBJ1-3; CDR3: CASSLRGTIYF; DNA: TGTGCCAGCAGCCTCCGAGGCACCATATATTTT
V: TRBV7-2; size: many; D: -; J: TRBJ2-5; CDR3: CASSRGGGGETQYF; DNA: TGTGCCAGCAGCAGAGGAGGGGGAGGAGAGACCCAGTACTTC
V: TRBV6-5; size: -; D: -; J: TRBJ1-5; CDR3: CASSYSRDSNQPQHF; DNA: TGTGCCAGCAGTTACTCTAGGGATAGCAATCAGCCCCAGCATTTT
V: TRBV3-1; size: -; D: TRBD1; J: TRBJ1-2; CDR3: CASSPTGTGRGYTF; DNA: TGTGCCAGCAGCCCGACCGGGACAGGGAGAGGCTACACCTTC
V: TRBV4-1; size: -; D: -; J: TRBJ1-5; CDR3: CASSQDSGEDQPQHF; DNA: TGCGCCAGCAGCCAAGATTCCGGGGAAGATCAGCCCCAGCATTTT
V: TRBV4-2; size: few; D: TRBD1; J: TRBJ1-2; CDR3: CASSLAGTGTTGYTF; DNA: TGTGCCAGCAGCCTAGCCGGGACAGGGACGACGGGCTACACCTTC
V: TRBV18; size: few; D: -; J: TRBJ1-1; CDR3: CASSPTGPPDTEAFF; DNA: TGTGCCAGCTCACCGACGGGACCGCCCGACACTGAAGCTTTCTTT
V: TRBV14; size: once; D: -; J: TRBJ2-3; CDR3: CASSPGPGIADTQYF; DNA: TGTGCCAGCAGCCCGGGGCCGGGGATTGCAGATACGCAGTATTTT
V: TRBV7-2; size: -; D: TRBD2; J: TRBJ2-5; CDR3: CASSSRLADLGETQYF; DNA: TGTGCCAGCAGCTCCCGACTAGCGGATCTTGGGGAGACCCAGTACTTC
V: TRBV4-3; size: -; D: TRBD1; J: TRBJ1-6; CDR3: CASSLLTGGTSSSPLHF; DNA: TGCGCCAGCAGCCTATTGACAGGGGGCACCTCAAGTTCACCCCTCCACTTT
V: TRBV5-1; size: few; D: TRBD1; J: TRBJ2-1; CDR3: CASSLAGGVNNEQFF; DNA: TGCGCCAGCAGCTTGGCAGGGGGCGTTAACAATGAGCAGTTCTTC
V: TRBV27; size: -; D: -; J: TRBJ2-1; CDR3: CASSLRGPAYNEQFF; DNA: TGTGCCAGCAGTTTACGGGGACCTGCCTACAATGAGCAGTTCTTC
V: TRBV7-2; size: -; D: -; J: TRBJ1-5; CDR3: CASSFAGAGSNQPQHF; DNA: TGTGCCAGCAGCTTCGCAGGGGCGGGTAGCAATCAGCCCCAGCATTTT
V: TRBV6-6; size: few; D: -; J: TRBJ2-5; CDR3: CASRVGAAEETQYF; DNA: TGTGCCAGCAGAGTTGGAGCGGCCGAAGAGACCCAGTACTTC
V: TRBV6-2/TRBV6-3; size: many; D: -; J: TRBJ1-5; CDR3: CASSYSTYSNQPQHF; DNA: TGTGCCAGCAGTTACTCGACGTATAGCAATCAGCCCCAGCATTTT
V: TRBV10-3; size: few; D: -; J: TRBJ2-7; CDR3: CAISESSGGAREQYF; DNA: TGTGCCATCAGTGAGTCCTCGGGTGGGGCTCGCGAGCAGTACTTC
V: TRBV9; size: once; D: -; J: TRBJ1-2; CDR3: CASSVGGRGGYGYTF; DNA: TGTGCCAGCAGCGTAGGAGGGAGGGGCGGCTATGGCTACACCTTC